This T cell receptor beta chain derives from a study of blood T cell repertoires in COVID-19. Study summary: From T cells, B-cell-depleted T cells, or PBMCs came the material, which was cDNA or gDNA.

With 8 bases removed from V and 1 base from J, the gap between germline ends came to 15 bases. The CDR3 extends over 16 amino acids. Per the germline V gene, CDR1 is MNHEY and CDR2 is SMNVEV (reference sequence). TCRdb's table, derived via immunoSEQ multiplex PCR, lists solely in-frame clones and lacks some. The sample contains 40,000 to 50,000 clones, 70% to 90% of which appear only once. This chain links TRBV27 with TRBJ2-6, with a tentative D call TRBD2 (6 bases). The sample was peripheral blood. The source of this sequence is a human donor in a cohort sampled during active COVID-19. The CDR3 DNA reads as TGTGCCAGCGGGGGGACCTGGGAATCTGGGGCCAACGTCCTGACTTTC. Translation gives CASGGTWESGANVLTF.